These T cell receptor beta chains were read from a single sample in a study of technical replicates of blood from a handful of donors. Some clones are missing from TCRdb's copy, which holds only in-frame ones; the method was immunoSEQ multiplex PCR. The profile covers 76,000 or so clones, with roughly nine tenths appearing a single time and 0.2% to 0.25% taken by the ten largest. The sample consisted of T cells isolated from PBMCs. The receptor set was obtained from a human donor in good health. Each CDR3 is given with its conserved first and last residue. Fields, in order: J gene, V gene, clone size, D gene, CDR3 protein, CDR3 DNA. The D gene is left open where the match is weak. Size tells how often a clone was seen (once, few, many) or the class of an expanded clone, and some rows leave it out.

TRBJ2-7	TRBV5-4	NA	NA	CASSWLFSGEQYF	TGTGCCAGCAGCTGGTTATTCTCGGGCGAGCAGTACTTC
TRBJ1-1	TRBV19	NA	NA	CASSIVRVPTEAFF	TGTGCCAGTAGTATCGTGAGGGTCCCCACTGAAGCTTTCTTT
TRBJ1-4	TRBV7-2	NA	TRBD1	CASSMTGFNEKLFF	TGTGCCAGCAGCATGACAGGGTTCAATGAAAAACTGTTTTTT
TRBJ2-1	TRBV5-1	NA	TRBD2	CASSLAYVRGGRAGREQFF	TGCGCCAGCAGCTTGGCCTACGTTCGTGGCGGGAGGGCCGGGAGAGAGCAGTTCTTC
TRBJ2-7	TRBV5-1	NA	TRBD2	CASSLSSGRAYEQYF	TGCGCCAGCAGCTTGTCCAGCGGGAGAGCCTACGAGCAGTACTTC
TRBJ2-3	TRBV18	NA	TRBD1	CASSFSPGTDALDTQYF	TGTGCCAGCTCCTTCTCCCCAGGGACAGATGCCTTAGATACGCAGTATTTT
TRBJ1-5	TRBV4-1	NA	NA	CASSLGRGLGNQPQHF	TGCGCCAGCAGCTTAGGCAGGGGTCTCGGCAATCAGCCCCAGCATTTT
TRBJ2-7	TRBV28	once	TRBD2	CASSLGGEEDEQYF	TGTGCCAGCAGTTTAGGGGGGGAAGAAGACGAGCAGTACTTC
TRBJ2-3	TRBV29-1	NA	NA	CSVLTGRQFRDTQYF	TGCAGCGTCCTCACGGGCAGACAGTTCCGAGATACGCAGTATTTT
TRBJ2-7	TRBV2	NA	NA	CASSGGSGRYYEQYF	TGTGCCAGCAGTGGTGGTAGCGGCAGATACTACGAGCAGTACTTC
TRBJ2-2	TRBV12-5	few	TRBD1	CASGLVRTGEIITGELFF	TGTGCTAGTGGTTTGGTCCGGACAGGGGAGATCATCACCGGGGAGCTGTTTTTT
TRBJ1-2	TRBV5-5	NA	NA	CASSLASLPGVGGYTF	TGTGCCAGCAGCTTGGCCTCCTTGCCAGGGGTCGGCGGCTACACCTTC
TRBJ2-3	TRBV6-5	NA	TRBD1	CASSSGQGLTDTQYF	TGTGCCAGCAGTTCAGGACAGGGATTAACAGATACGCAGTATTTT
TRBJ2-7	TRBV27	NA	TRBD1	CASSYGAGQGLNSYEQYF	TGTGCCAGCAGCTATGGGGCCGGACAGGGCCTTAACTCCTACGAGCAGTACTTC
TRBJ2-1	TRBV14	NA	TRBD1	CASSQPDRDSYNEQFF	TGTGCCAGCAGCCAACCTGACAGGGACTCCTACAATGAGCAGTTCTTC
TRBJ2-5	TRBV4-1	NA	TRBD2	CASNRGLDVKETQYF	TGCGCCAGCAACCGTGGACTAGACGTTAAGGAGACCCAGTACTTC
TRBJ2-5	TRBV28	NA	TRBD2	CATRTSGRETQYF	TGTGCCACCCGGACTAGCGGGAGAGAGACCCAGTACTTC
TRBJ1-2	TRBV5-1	NA	NA	CASSLGHLYGYTF	TGCGCCAGCAGCCTGGGACACCTCTATGGCTACACCTTC
TRBJ1-5	TRBV7-6	NA	TRBD1	CASSLATGDEPQHF	TGTGCCAGCAGCTTAGCGACAGGGGATGAGCCCCAGCATTTT
TRBJ1-4	TRBV5-6	NA	NA	CASSFSRADWYNEKLFF	TGTGCCAGCAGCTTTTCCAGGGCAGATTGGTATAATGAAAAACTGTTTTTT
TRBJ2-7	TRBV10-2	NA	TRBD2	CASSVGPGGGYEQYF	TGCGCCAGCAGTGTGGGCCCGGGGGGAGGATACGAGCAGTACTTC
TRBJ2-7	TRBV30	once	NA	CAGVSDSRIYEQYF	TGTGCCGGAGTATCGGACAGTAGAATCTACGAGCAGTACTTC
TRBJ2-3	TRBV10-3	NA	TRBD1	CAISESDRDDILHVDTQYF	TGTGCCATCAGTGAGTCGGACAGGGACGACATCCTACATGTTGATACGCAGTATTTT
TRBJ1-5	TRBV6-1	NA	NA	CASRGITGSGQPQHF	TGTGCCAGCAGAGGTATTACAGGGTCGGGTCAGCCCCAGCATTTT
TRBJ2-2	TRBV5-1	NA	TRBD1	CASSLNGQGINTGELFF	TGCGCCAGCAGCTTAAACGGACAGGGGATCAACACCGGGGAGCTGTTTTTT
TRBJ1-1	TRBV7-9	NA	NA	CASSSSPTSYPKNTEAFF	TGTGCCAGCAGCTCAAGTCCGACAAGCTACCCGAAGAACACTGAAGCTTTCTTT
TRBJ2-7	TRBV6-1	NA	TRBD2	CASSNSGLPFEQYF	TGTGCCAGCAGTAACTCGGGACTACCCTTCGAGCAGTACTTC
TRBJ1-6	TRBV6-5	NA	NA	CASSYGENSPLHF	TGTGCCAGCAGTTACGGAGAGAATTCACCCCTCCACTTT
TRBJ2-1	TRBV18	NA	NA	CASSPTSSSYNEQFF	TGTGCCAGCTCCCCGACAAGCAGCTCCTACAATGAGCAGTTCTTC
TRBJ1-2	TRBV19	once	NA	CASRDSATEGYTF	TGTGCCAGTAGGGACAGCGCTACGGAAGGCTACACCTTC
TRBJ1-2	TRBV7-8	NA	TRBD1	CASSKDREYGYTF	TGTGCCAGCAGCAAGGACAGGGAGTATGGCTACACCTTC
TRBJ1-1	TRBV11-2	few	TRBD1	CASSLERTHRRQGGEAFF	TGTGCCAGCAGCTTAGAACGCACCCACCGAAGGCAGGGGGGCGAAGCTTTCTTT
TRBJ2-1	TRBV28	NA	TRBD1	CASSLFFRGRYNEQFF	TGTGCCAGCAGTTTATTTTTCAGGGGGCGCTACAATGAGCAGTTCTTC
TRBJ2-7	TRBV5-4	NA	TRBD2	CASSLAGGFSYEQYF	TGTGCCAGCAGCTTAGCGGGAGGTTTCTCCTACGAGCAGTACTTC
TRBJ2-7	TRBV6-5	once	TRBD1	CASSYSSGQGGHEQYF	TGTGCCAGCAGTTACTCGAGCGGACAGGGGGGGCACGAGCAGTACTTC
TRBJ2-7	TRBV6-1	NA	NA	CASSVDSSYEQYF	TGTGCCAGCAGTGTCGACAGCTCCTACGAGCAGTACTTC
TRBJ2-5	TRBV25-1	once	NA	CASSEPTGQETQYF	TGTGCCAGCAGTGAACCGACAGGCCAAGAGACCCAGTACTTC
TRBJ2-7	TRBV25-1	NA	TRBD1	CASSVDRGKSYEQYF	TGTGCCAGCAGTGTGGACAGGGGGAAATCCTACGAGCAGTACTTC
TRBJ2-2	TRBV4-1	NA	NA	CASSQPSDTGELFF	TGCGCCAGCAGCCAACCCTCGGACACCGGGGAGCTGTTTTTT
TRBJ1-2	TRBV5-1	NA	TRBD1	CASSLTPGQANYGYTF	TGCGCCAGCAGCCTTACACCGGGACAGGCTAACTATGGCTACACCTTC
TRBJ1-1	TRBV4-1	few	NA	CASSQTSRGGTEAFF	TGCGCCAGCAGCCAAACCTCTAGGGGAGGCACTGAAGCTTTCTTT